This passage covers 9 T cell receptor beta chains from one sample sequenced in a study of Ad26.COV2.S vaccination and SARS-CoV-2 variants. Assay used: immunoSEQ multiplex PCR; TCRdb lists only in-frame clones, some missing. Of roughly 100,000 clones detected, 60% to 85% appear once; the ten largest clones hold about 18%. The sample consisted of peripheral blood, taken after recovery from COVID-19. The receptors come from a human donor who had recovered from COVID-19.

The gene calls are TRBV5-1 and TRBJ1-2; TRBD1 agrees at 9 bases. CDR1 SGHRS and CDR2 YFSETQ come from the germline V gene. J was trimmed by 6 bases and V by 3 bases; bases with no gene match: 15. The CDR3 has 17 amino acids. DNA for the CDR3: TGCGCCAGCAGCTCAGACATCCGGACAGGGGAGGTAAATGGCTACACCTTC. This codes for CASSSDIRTGEVNGYTF.

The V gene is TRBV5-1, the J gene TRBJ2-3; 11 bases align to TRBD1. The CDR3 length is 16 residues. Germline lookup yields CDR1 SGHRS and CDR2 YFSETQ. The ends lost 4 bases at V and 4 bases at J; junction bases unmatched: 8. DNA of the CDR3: TGCGCCAGCAGCCCAGGGACAGGGGGGTACTCAGATACGCAGTATTTT. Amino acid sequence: CASSPGTGGYSDTQYF. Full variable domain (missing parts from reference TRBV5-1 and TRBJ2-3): KAGVTQTPRYLIKTRGQQVTLSCSPISGHRSVSWYQQTPGQGLQFLFEYFSETQRNKGNFPGRFSGRQFSNSRSEMNVSTLELGDSALYLCASSPGTGGYSDTQYFGPGTRLTVL.

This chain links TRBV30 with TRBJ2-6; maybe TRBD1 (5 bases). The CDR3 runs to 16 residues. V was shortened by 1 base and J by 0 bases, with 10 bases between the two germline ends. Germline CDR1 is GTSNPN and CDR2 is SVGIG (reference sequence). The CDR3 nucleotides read TGTGCCTGGAGTGGCCGACAGAACTCTGGGGCCAACGTCCTGACTTTC. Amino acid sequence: CAWSGRQNSGANVLTF. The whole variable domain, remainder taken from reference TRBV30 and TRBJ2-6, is SQTIHQWPATLVQPVGSPLSLECTVEGTSNPNLYWYRQAAGRGLQLLFYSVGIGQISSEVPQNLSASRPQDRQFILSSKKLLLSDSGFYLCAWSGRQNSGANVLTFGAGSRLTVL.

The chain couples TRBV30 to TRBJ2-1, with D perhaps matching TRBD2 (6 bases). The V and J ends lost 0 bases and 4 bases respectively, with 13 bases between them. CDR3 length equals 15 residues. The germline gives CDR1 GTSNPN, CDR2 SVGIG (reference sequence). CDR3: CAWSVRGGLYNEQFF. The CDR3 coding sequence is TGTGCCTGGAGTGTACGTGGGGGACTTTACAATGAGCAGTTCTTC.

CDR3 in amino acids: CASSSGATNEQFF. In nucleotides, the CDR3 is TGTGCCAGCTCCTCCGGGGCCACCAATGAGCAGTTCTTC. The V gene is TRBV19, the J gene TRBJ2-1, with D perhaps being TRBD1 or TRBD2 (5 bases each). Between the trimmed V and J ends, which lost 9 bases and 6 bases, there was a span of 15 bases. Per germline, CDR1 LNHDA and CDR2 SQIVND (reference sequence). CDR3 length: 13 residues.

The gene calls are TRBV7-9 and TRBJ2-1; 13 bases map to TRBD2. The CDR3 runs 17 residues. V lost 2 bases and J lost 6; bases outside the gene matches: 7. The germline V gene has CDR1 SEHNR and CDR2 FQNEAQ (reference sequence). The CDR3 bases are TGTGCCAGCAGCTTATTTTTGACTAGCGGGGGGACCAATGAGCAGTTCTTC. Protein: CASSLFLTSGGTNEQFF.

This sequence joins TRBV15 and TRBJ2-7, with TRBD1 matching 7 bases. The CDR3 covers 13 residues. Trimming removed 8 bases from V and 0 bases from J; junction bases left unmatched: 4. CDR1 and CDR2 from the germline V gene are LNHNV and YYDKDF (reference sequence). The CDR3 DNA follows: TGTGCCACCGGGACAGTTCTCTCCTACGAGCAGTACTTC. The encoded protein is CATGTVLSYEQYF.

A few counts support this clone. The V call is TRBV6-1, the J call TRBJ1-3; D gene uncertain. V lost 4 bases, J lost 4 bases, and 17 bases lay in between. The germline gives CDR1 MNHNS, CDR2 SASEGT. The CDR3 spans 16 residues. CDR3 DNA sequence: TGTGCCAGCAGTGGCCCGTCGGGAGGAGTCGGAAACACCATATATTTT. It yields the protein CASSGPSGGVGNTIYF.

CDR3 DNA: TGCGCCAGCAGCTTCCTCCGGGACAGGGAAAGCTCCTACAATGAGCAGTTCTTC. Amino acids: CASSFLRDRESSYNEQFF. The chain is built from TRBV5-1 and TRBJ2-1, with TRBD1 matching 9 bases. Germline trimming cut 2 bases from V and 0 bases from J; bases unmatched to any gene: 9. In germline, CDR1 is SGHRS, CDR2 YFSETQ. The CDR3 consists of 18 residues.